This TCR beta chain originates from a study of OX40 agonist ivuxolimab in advanced cancers. Study-level background: Treatment received earlier with anti-PD-1, anti-PD-L1 or anti-CTLA-4 agents was allowed, and 40% had some.

Study-wide findings and caveats: CD8+ T cells (on average) carried more expanded clones than CD4+ T cells.

Germline-derived CDR1 and CDR2 are GTSNPN and SVGIG (reference sequence). Trimming pared 3 bases from V and 1 base from J, leaving 13 bases between. CDR3 length equals 15 residues. Sequenced by immunoSEQ multiplex PCR; TCRdb stores in-frame clones only, minus some. The sample includes roughly 53,000 clones, roughly 90% of them seen just once. Of note for this clone: The antigen is unknown.

Researchers took blood at baseline, on cycle 4 day 1, and on cycle 7 day 1. The sample was CD4+ or CD8+ T cells sorted from blood, taken in a trial of the OX40 agonist ivuxolimab. The TCR was taken from an adult with an advanced solid tumor such as melanoma, head and neck, liver or kidney cancer. The chain is built from TRBV30 and TRBJ1-5, with a tentative D call TRBD1 (5 bases). DNA for the CDR3: TGTGCCTGGAGCCGGGGGTGGGGGAGCAATCAGCCCCAGCATTTT. Its translation: CAWSRGWGSNQPQHF.